The clone carrying this T cell receptor beta chain was seen repeatedly, ten times or more. The antigen is undetermined. What was amplified from RNA transcripts were TCR beta CDR3 regions. Researchers ran a first-round RT-PCR on the TCR CDR3 using the HTBI primer set. Each CDR3 protein gets one entry after TCRdb re-called the multiplex PCR reads with MiXCR. This sample has more than 250,000 distinct CDR3 sequences; 13% to 15% occur once, and the top ten carry 30%. V gave up 6 bases and J gave up 4 bases, with 8 bases separating them. Germline CDR1 MDHEN, CDR2 SYDVKM. There are 12 residues in the CDR3. This sample is part of a study of T cells in Graves' hyperthyroidism and ophthalmopathy. As for the study in general: Blood from the periphery was taken at initial diagnosis, before any treatment. Study-wide results and caveats: Peripheral blood also featured most of the thyroid clonotypes expanded above 0.001. A model using 13 V-J features told ophthalmopathy apart from stable hyperthyroidism.

The TCR comes from a woman in her forties or fifties with Graves' hyperthyroidism that later progressed to Graves' ophthalmopathy. This sequence joins TRBV28 and TRBJ2-3; D gene ambiguous. Sequences were obtained from blood. CDR3 protein: CASSSFPDTQYF. CDR3 DNA sequence: TGTGCCAGCAGCTCCTTCCCAGATACGCAGTATTTT.